The clone carrying this TCR beta chain was counted once. This record belongs to a study of shared T cell receptors in the human thymus. The CDR3 totals 16 residues. CDR1 SGHTA and CDR2 FQGNSA come from the germline V gene. Trimming cost V 5 bases and J 0 bases; bases outside gene matches: 3. The repertoire was sequenced with immunoSEQ multiplex PCR; TCRdb's copy has only in-frame clones and lacks some. The sample carries about 660,000 clones, approximately 87% recorded once. A further study also used this sample, focusing on human thymus T cells. Turning to that study: Healthy Finnish infants undergoing corrective surgery for congenital heart defects provided the donor material. Surgeons resected thymus tissue during corrective heart surgery. Thymic and blood repertoires seemed to show skewed V and J gene use. Related research found strongly overlapping thymic repertoires in unrelated individuals.

This chain joins TRBV7-2 and TRBJ1-3; TRBD1 matches 11 bases. The specimen sequenced was thymocytes. The source of this sequence is a boy under two years old with a congenital heart defect. The CDR3 nucleotides are TGTGCCAGCAGCCCGGGACAGGGGGTCTCTGGAAACACCATATATTTT. Translating gives CASSPGQGVSGNTIYF.